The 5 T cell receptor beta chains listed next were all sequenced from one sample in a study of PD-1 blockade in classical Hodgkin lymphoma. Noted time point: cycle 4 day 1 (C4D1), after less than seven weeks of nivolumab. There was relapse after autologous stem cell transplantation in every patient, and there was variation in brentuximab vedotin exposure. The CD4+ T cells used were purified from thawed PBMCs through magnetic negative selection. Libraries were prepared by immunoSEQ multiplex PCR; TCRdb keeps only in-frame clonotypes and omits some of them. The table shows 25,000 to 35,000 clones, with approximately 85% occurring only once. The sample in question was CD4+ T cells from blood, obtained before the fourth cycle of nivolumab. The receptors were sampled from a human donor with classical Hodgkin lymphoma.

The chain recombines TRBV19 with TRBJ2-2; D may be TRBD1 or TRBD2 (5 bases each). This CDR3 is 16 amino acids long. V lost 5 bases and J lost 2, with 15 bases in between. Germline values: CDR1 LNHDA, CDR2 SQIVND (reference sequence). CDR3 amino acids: CASSSYGTGNTGELFF. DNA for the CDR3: TGTGCCAGTAGTTCTTACGGGACGGGTAACACCGGGGAGCTGTTTTTT.

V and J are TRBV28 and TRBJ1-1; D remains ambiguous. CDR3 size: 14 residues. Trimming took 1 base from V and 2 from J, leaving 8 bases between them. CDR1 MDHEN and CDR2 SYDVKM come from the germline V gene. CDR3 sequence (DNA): TGTGCCAGCAGTTTATTCAGGCTCAACACTGAAGCTTTCTTT. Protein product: CASSLFRLNTEAFF. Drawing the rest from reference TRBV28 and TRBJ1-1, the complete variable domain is DVKVTQSSRYLVKRTGEKVFLECVQDMDHENMFWYRQDPGLGLRLIYFSYDVKMKEKGDIPEGYSVSREKKERFSLILESASTNQTSMYLCASSLFRLNTEAFFGQGTRLTVV.

The CDR3 is CASSQDSYNEQFF. The CDR3 DNA reads as TGCGCCAGCAGCCAAGACAGCTACAATGAGCAGTTCTTC. The V and J genes are TRBV4-3 and TRBJ2-1, with D unclear. Germline-derived CDR1 and CDR2 are LGHNA and YSLEER. V lost 0 bases and J lost 3, with 3 bases in between. The CDR3 runs to 13 residues.

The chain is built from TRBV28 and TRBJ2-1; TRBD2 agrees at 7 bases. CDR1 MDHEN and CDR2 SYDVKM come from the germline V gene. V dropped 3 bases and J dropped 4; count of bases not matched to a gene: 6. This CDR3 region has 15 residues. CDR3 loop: CASSFGGGIYNEQFF. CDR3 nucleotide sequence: TGTGCCAGCAGTTTTGGGGGAGGGATATACAATGAGCAGTTCTTC.

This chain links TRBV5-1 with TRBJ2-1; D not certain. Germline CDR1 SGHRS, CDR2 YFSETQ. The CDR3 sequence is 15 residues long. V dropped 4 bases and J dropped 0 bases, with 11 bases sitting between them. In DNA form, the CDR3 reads TGCGCCAGCAGCCCTACAGCGAGCTCCTACAATGAGCAGTTCTTC. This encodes CASSPTASSYNEQFF.